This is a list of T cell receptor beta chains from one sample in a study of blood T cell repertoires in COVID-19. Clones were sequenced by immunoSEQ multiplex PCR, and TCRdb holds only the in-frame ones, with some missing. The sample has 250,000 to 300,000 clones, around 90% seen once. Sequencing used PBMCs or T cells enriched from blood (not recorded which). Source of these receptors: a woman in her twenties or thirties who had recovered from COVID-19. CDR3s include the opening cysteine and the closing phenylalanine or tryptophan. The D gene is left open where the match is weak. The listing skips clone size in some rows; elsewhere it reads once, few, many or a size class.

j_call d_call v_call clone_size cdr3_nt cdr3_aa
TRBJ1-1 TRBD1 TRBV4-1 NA TGCGCCAGCAGCCAAGATCAAGGGACAGTTCTGAACACTGAAGCTTTCTTT CASSQDQGTVLNTEAFF
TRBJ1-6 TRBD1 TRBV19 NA TGTGCCAGCTCTGGGGACAGGGGAAGTTCACCCCTCCACTTT CASSGDRGSSPLHF
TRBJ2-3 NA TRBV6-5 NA TGTGCCAGCAGGAGGACTACCAGCACAGATACGCAGTATTTT CASRRTTSTDTQYF
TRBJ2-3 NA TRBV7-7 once TGTGCTAGCAGCTTAGCTAGTACAGATACGCAGTATTTT CASSLASTDTQYF
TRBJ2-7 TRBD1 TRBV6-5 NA TGTGCCAGCATGGCCGACAGGGTTACCTACGAGCAGTACTTC CASMADRVTYEQYF
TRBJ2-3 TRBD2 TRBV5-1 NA TGCGCCAGCAGCTTAATCCCCACGGGACTAGCGATAACCACAGATACGCAGTATTTT CASSLIPTGLAITTDTQYF
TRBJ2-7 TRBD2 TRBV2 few TGTGCCAGCAGCCGTAGCGGGATGGGGTACGAGCAGTACTTC CASSRSGMGYEQYF
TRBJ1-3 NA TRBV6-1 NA TGTGCCAGCAGTGAACAGGGGCCCCACTCTGGAAACACCATATATTTT CASSEQGPHSGNTIYF
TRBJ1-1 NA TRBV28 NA TGTGCCAGCAGTTGGGGGGAACTTGAAGCTTTCTTT CASSWGELEAFF
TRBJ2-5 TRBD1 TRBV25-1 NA TGTGCCAGCAGTTCAATGGGAGGACAGGGAAGAGAGACCCAGTACTTC CASSSMGGQGRETQYF
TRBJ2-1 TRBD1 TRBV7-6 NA TGTGCCAGCAGCCCTGGGACAGAAAGCTACAATGAGCAGTTCTTC CASSPGTESYNEQFF
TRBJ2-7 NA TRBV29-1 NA TGCAGCGTTGGAGGGACTCTCACCTACGAGCAGTACTTC CSVGGTLTYEQYF